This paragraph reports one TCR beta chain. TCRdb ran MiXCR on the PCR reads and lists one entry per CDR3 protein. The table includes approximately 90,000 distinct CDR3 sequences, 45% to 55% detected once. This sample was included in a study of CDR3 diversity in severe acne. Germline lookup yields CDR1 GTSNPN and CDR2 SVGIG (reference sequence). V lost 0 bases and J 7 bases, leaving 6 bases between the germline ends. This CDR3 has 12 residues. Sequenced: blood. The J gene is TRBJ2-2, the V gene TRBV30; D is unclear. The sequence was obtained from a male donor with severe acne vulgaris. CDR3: CAWSVAGGELFF. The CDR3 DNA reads TGTGCCTGGAGTGTAGCAGGCGGGGAGCTGTTTTTT.